Each of the 21 T cell receptor beta chains below was sequenced from the same sample in a study of T cell changes during pregnancy in multiple sclerosis. Repertoires were generated with immunoSEQ multiplex PCR, while TCRdb's copy carries only in-frame clones and drops some. The repertoire includes approximately 98,000 clones, about 90% of them detected once, and more than 2% sits in the top ten. Sequenced here: peripheral blood, sampled after pregnancy. The receptors come from a female donor in good health, enrolled as a control in a pregnancy study.

The chain employs TRBV6-5 and TRBJ2-2; maybe TRBD2 (6 bases). The V gene's germline CDR1 is MNHEY and CDR2 SVGAGI. V gave up 6 bases and J gave up 6 bases, with 14 bases separating them. CDR3 size: 14 residues. In DNA, the CDR3 is TGTGCCAGCAGCAAGACTAGTTTCCCCGGGGAGCTGTTTTTT. It codes for CASSKTSFPGELFF.

The rearrangement links TRBV7-8 to TRBJ1-1; 11 nucleotides line up with TRBD1. J gave up 0 bases and V 5 bases, and 5 bases lay outside the gene matches. Germline CDR1 is SGHVS and CDR2 is FQNEAQ. The CDR3 length is 16 residues. Written as DNA, the CDR3 is TGTGCCAGCAGCCCGGGACAGGGGGGCTTGAACACTGAAGCTTTCTTT. It codes for CASSPGQGGLNTEAFF.

The V call is TRBV9, the J call TRBJ2-7, with 11 nucleotides matching TRBD1. V dropped 3 bases and J dropped 4; count of bases not matched to a gene: 3. Per germline, CDR1 SGDLS and CDR2 YYNGEE. This CDR3 has 14 amino acids. The CDR3, as DNA: TGTGCCAGCAGCGGCCGGGACAGGGGGTACGAGCAGTACTTC. Translated, it gives CASSGRDRGYEQYF.

This clone was detected a few times. This chain joins TRBV27 and TRBJ2-7; no firm D call. The CDR3 runs to 13 residues. The V end was cut by 3 bases, the J end by 2 bases, with 8 bases between. The germline CDR1 and CDR2 sequences are MNHEY and SMNVEV (reference sequence). In DNA form, the CDR3 reads TGTGCCAGCAGTTTGGCCCGCACCTACGAGCAGTACTTC. Amino acids: CASSLARTYEQYF.

This rearrangement joins TRBV19 to TRBJ2-1; D uncertain. The CDR3 is made up of 12 amino acids. Between the trimmed V and J ends, which lost 6 bases and 2 bases, there was a span of 5 bases. CDR1 and CDR2 (germline): LNHDA, SQIVND (reference sequence). The CDR3 reads CASSQTYNEQFF. Here the CDR3 DNA reads TGTGCCAGTAGCCAGACCTACAATGAGCAGTTCTTC.

The V gene is TRBV5-4, the J gene TRBJ2-5, with D perhaps matching TRBD2 (6 bases). Looked up from germline, CDR1 is SGHNT and CDR2 is YYREEE (reference sequence). CDR3 length equals 14 residues. V was cut by 4 bases and J by 3 bases, with 13 bases left in between. The CDR3 spells CASSRDSGEETQYF. The CDR3 DNA reads TGTGCCAGCAGCCGGGATAGCGGAGAAGAGACCCAGTACTTC.

The gene calls are TRBV4-1 and TRBJ2-7; TRBD2 aligns across 7 bases. The germline V gene has CDR1 MGHRA and CDR2 YSYEKL. The V gene end was trimmed by 4 bases and the J gene end by 2 bases; junction bases not matched to a gene: 2. The CDR3 has 13 amino acids. The CDR3 DNA reads as TGCGCCAGCAGCCGCGGGGGAACCTACGAGCAGTACTTC. The encoded protein is CASSRGGTYEQYF.

This rearrangement joins TRBV6-1 to TRBJ2-1; 7 positions match TRBD1. The CDR3 contains 15 residues. The germline V gene has CDR1 MNHNS and CDR2 SASEGT. The V gene end was trimmed by 1 base and the J gene end by 3 bases; junction bases not matched to a gene: 3. The CDR3 nucleotides read TGTGCCAGCAGTGAAGAGTCAGGGGGCTACAATGAGCAGTTCTTC. Translated, it gives CASSEESGGYNEQFF.

The chain couples TRBV5-4 to TRBJ1-6; tentative D call: TRBD1 (6 bases). Germline CDR1 SGHNT, CDR2 YYREEE (reference sequence). Trimming removed 1 base at V and 10 bases at J, with 15 bases between. The CDR3 has 15 residues. The CDR3 sequence is CASSLLGAGNSPLHF. The CDR3 coding sequence is TGTGCCAGCAGCTTGCTGGGGGCAGGGAACTCACCCCTCCACTTT.

The V gene is TRBV5-4, the J gene TRBJ1-5; D not certain. The V gene's germline CDR1 is SGHNT and CDR2 YYREEE (reference sequence). V lost 5 bases, J lost 0 bases, and 9 bases lay in between. The CDR3 is made up of 14 amino acids. In DNA form, the CDR3 reads TGTGCCAGCAGTTGGGCCTCTAGCAATCAGCCCCAGCATTTT. This sequence encodes CASSWASSNQPQHF.

The chain links TRBV21-1 to TRBJ1-3; TRBD1 is taken as the D call from the table, unchecked against the DNA. TRBV21-1 is deemed a pseudogene. The CDR3 runs to 16 residues. CDR3 region: CASSFLRGGPGNTIYF. For the CDR3, the DNA is TGTGCCAGCAGCTTCCTTAGGGGTGGCCCTGGAAACACCATATATTTT.

The chain is built from TRBV19 and TRBJ1-5, with 9 bases lining up with TRBD1. CDR3 length equals 15 residues. Germline lookup yields CDR1 LNHDA and CDR2 SQIVND (reference sequence). V shed 8 bases and J 6 bases; nucleotides not matched to a gene: 11. The CDR3 spells CASGLGQGFFQPQHF. CDR3 DNA: TGTGCCAGTGGTTTGGGACAGGGATTCTTTCAGCCCCAGCATTTT.

The chain couples TRBV11-2 to TRBJ2-7, with 7 bases fitting TRBD2. Per germline, CDR1 SGHAT and CDR2 FQNNGV. V dropped 1 base and J dropped 2; count of bases not matched to a gene: 5. The CDR3 has 15 residues. The CDR3 DNA reads as TGTGCCAGCAGCTTAGTGGTGGGAGGGCCCTACGAGCAGTACTTC. Translation: CASSLVVGGPYEQYF.

The rearrangement links TRBV5-1 to TRBJ1-5, with D possibly TRBD1 on 6 matching bases. Germline CDR1 reads SGHRS; CDR2 reads YFSETQ. V shed 2 bases and J shed 4 bases, with 10 bases lying between them. The length of the CDR3 is 14 residues. CDR3 nucleotides: TGCGCCAGCAGCTTAACAGGGCGGAATCAGCCCCAGCATTTT. Translating gives CASSLTGRNQPQHF. Full variable domain (rest looked up from reference TRBV5-1 and TRBJ1-5): KAGVTQTPRYLIKTRGQQVTLSCSPISGHRSVSWYQQTPGQGLQFLFEYFSETQRNKGNFPGRFSGRQFSNSRSEMNVSTLELGDSALYLCASSLTGRNQPQHFGDGTRLSIL.

This clone was found once. The chain recombines TRBV13 with TRBJ1-1, with 8 bases identical to TRBD1. Germline CDR1 reads PRHDT; CDR2 reads FYEKMQ (reference sequence). The V segment lost 7 bases and the J segment 0 bases; nucleotides outside the gene matches: 4. This CDR3 is 14 amino acids long. The CDR3 DNA follows: TGTGCCAGCAACCCAGGGGGCCTGAACACTGAAGCTTTCTTT. Its translation is CASNPGGLNTEAFF.

This rearrangement joins TRBV25-1 to TRBJ2-5; 8 nucleotides align to TRBD2. Germline V gives CDR1 MGHDK, CDR2 SYGVNS. This CDR3 is built from 15 residues. Unmatched junction bases numbered 6, after V lost 2 bases and J lost 4 bases. In DNA, the CDR3 is TGTGCCAGCAGTGAAAGCCGGCGGGAGGCAGAGACCCAGTACTTC. Its translation is CASSESRREAETQYF.

The V and J genes are TRBV5-8 and TRBJ1-5; the match to TRBD1 covers 7 bases. CDR1 and CDR2 from the germline V gene are SGHTS and YDEGEE. After removal of 4 bases from V and 11 bases from J, the junction contained 15 bases not matched to a gene. The CDR3 sequence is 15 residues long. This CDR3 is CASSTPGTIGTAQHF. CDR3 nucleotides: TGTGCCAGCAGCACGCCTGGGACAATCGGGACAGCCCAGCATTTT.

The CDR3, as DNA: TGTGCCAGCAGTGTGACCGGGACAGCTAGCACAGATACGCAGTATTTT. This sequence encodes CASSVTGTASTDTQYF. The rearrangement uses TRBV2 and TRBJ2-3; TRBD1 aligns across 7 bases. Germline V gene lookup returns CDR1 SNHLY and CDR2 FYNNEI. Trimming at V came to 4 bases and at J to 0 bases, leaving 7 bases not matched to a gene. CDR3 length equals 16 residues.

This chain uses TRBV5-4 with TRBJ1-4; D is perhaps TRBD1 (5 bases). The V end was cut by 6 bases, the J end by 7 bases, with 13 bases between. Germline V gene lookup returns CDR1 SGHNT and CDR2 YYREEE (reference sequence). This CDR3 comprises 13 residues. Here the CDR3 reads CASTLAGGEKLFF. The CDR3 nucleotides read TGTGCCAGCACCCTCGCGGGGGGTGAAAAACTGTTTTTT.

A few counts support this clone. The J gene is TRBJ1-1, the V gene TRBV4-1; D gene unclear. V was clipped by 4 bases and J by 1 base, with 7 bases between them. CDR1 and CDR2 from the germline V gene are MGHRA and YSYEKL. CDR3 length: 13 amino acids. Here the CDR3 reads CASSRGENTEAFF. The CDR3 DNA is TGCGCCAGCAGCCGAGGAGAGAACACTGAAGCTTTCTTT.

The chain uses TRBV11-3 and TRBJ2-1; 10 bases align to TRBD2. The germline CDR1 and CDR2 sequences are SGHNT and YENEEA. V lost 2 bases to trimming and J lost 5 bases; unmatched junction nucleotides: 6. The CDR3 length is 16 residues. CDR3 in amino acids: CASSLTGLARHNEQFF. DNA of the CDR3: TGTGCCAGCAGCTTAACGGGACTAGCGAGGCACAATGAGCAGTTCTTC. The full variable domain, completed using reference TRBV11-3 and TRBJ2-1, is EAGVVQSPRYKIIEKKQPVAFWCNPISGHNTLYWYLQNLGQGPELLIRYENEEAVDDSQLPKDRFSAERLKGVDSTLKIQPAELGDSAVYLCASSLTGLARHNEQFFGPGTRLTVL.